Presented here are 26 T cell receptor beta chains from one specimen sequenced in a study of blood T cell repertoires in COVID-19. Generated by immunoSEQ multiplex PCR, the TCRdb table keeps only in-frame clones and is missing some. The sample lists about 270,000 clones, 91% occurring once. Sequenced sample: peripheral blood. These receptors were obtained from a person aged 18-35 years with COVID-19, enrolled during active disease.

The CDR3 sequence: CSVDRYEAFF. The CDR3 nucleotides are TGCAGCGTTGACAGGTATGAAGCTTTCTTT. The chain has TRBV29-1 and TRBJ1-1; D call uncertain. The CDR3 is made up of 10 amino acids. V lost 3 bases and J lost 7, with 6 bases in between. From germline, CDR1 is SQVTM and CDR2 ANQGSEA.

In DNA form, the CDR3 reads TGTGCCAGCAGCGCTACGACAGGGTACAATGAGCAGTTCTTC. Translation: CASSATTGYNEQFF. This rearrangement joins TRBV6-5 to TRBJ2-1, with TRBD1 matching 7 bases. The germline gives CDR1 MNHEY, CDR2 SVGAGI. The CDR3 contains 14 residues. The V gene end was trimmed by 6 bases and the J gene end by 4 bases; junction bases not matched to a gene: 6.

The chain has TRBV6-5 and TRBJ2-1; TRBD1 matches 10 bases. With V trimmed by 8 bases and J by 4 bases, 5 bases remained unmatched. The germline V gene has CDR1 MNHEY and CDR2 SVGAGI. This CDR3 region has 14 residues. The CDR3 region has the DNA TGTGCCAGCGCCGGGACAGGGGTATACAATGAGCAGTTCTTC. Protein: CASAGTGVYNEQFF.

V and J are TRBV10-3 and TRBJ2-3; TRBD2 aligns across 11 bases. The CDR3 length is 15 residues. Germline loops: CDR1 ENHRY, CDR2 SYGVKD. Trimming cost V 11 bases and J 1 base; bases outside gene matches: 8. CDR3: CAVGGTSGGTDTQYF. CDR3 in DNA: TGTGCCGTCGGGGGGACTAGCGGCGGCACAGATACGCAGTATTTT.

The chain carries TRBV29-1 and TRBJ2-7, with D possibly being TRBD2 (5 bases). V lost 2 bases to trimming and J lost 6 bases, with 11 bases between them. The CDR3 runs 12 residues. Germline loops: CDR1 SQVTM, CDR2 ANQGSEA. Written as DNA, the CDR3 is TGCAGCGTTGAAACCGACGGAGGCGAGCAGTACTTC. Translated: CSVETDGGEQYF.

This chain links TRBV10-2 with TRBJ1-5; unclear D gene. Trimming shortened V by 2 bases and J by 5 bases, and 10 bases separated the two germline ends. Looked up from germline, CDR1 is WSHSY and CDR2 is SAAADI. CDR3 size: 14 residues. CDR3 sequence reads: CASSEDNYYQPQHF. CDR3 DNA sequence: TGCGCCAGCAGTGAGGACAATTATTATCAGCCCCAGCATTTT.

The rearrangement links TRBV7-9 to TRBJ1-1; D unclear. V dropped 3 bases and J dropped 1 base, with 9 bases sitting between them. This CDR3 has 14 amino acids. In germline, CDR1 is SEHNR, CDR2 FQNEAQ (reference sequence). The CDR3 region has the DNA TGTGCCAGCAGCTTCTCTCCAGGGAACACTGAAGCTTTCTTT. It encodes CASSFSPGNTEAFF.

V usage is TRBV11-2 and J usage is TRBJ2-1; no firm D call. The V end was cut by 0 bases, the J end by 8 bases, with 14 bases between. The length of the CDR3 is 15 residues. Germline assignment: CDR1 SGHAT and CDR2 FQNNGV. The chain's CDR3 is CASSLDGIAAYEQFF. The DNA of the CDR3 is TGTGCCAGCAGCTTAGATGGTATCGCGGCTTATGAGCAGTTCTTC.

The chain combines TRBV11-2 with TRBJ1-4; the match to TRBD1 covers 7 bases. Per the germline V gene, CDR1 is SGHAT and CDR2 is FQNNGV. The CDR3 has 15 residues. The trim removed 3 bases at V and 3 bases at J, leaving 4 bases unmatched. Written as DNA, the CDR3 is TGTGCCAGCAGCTTGATTGGACAGGCTAATGAAAAACTGTTTTTT. This encodes CASSLIGQANEKLFF.

The rearrangement joins TRBV6-2 or TRBV6-3 to TRBJ2-1, with a tentative D call TRBD1 (6 bases). The germline V and J ends were trimmed by 6 bases and 5 bases, with 20 bases remaining between them. The CDR3 length is 16 residues. Germline V gene data show CDR1 as MNHEY and CDR2 as SVGEGT. The CDR3 DNA follows: TGTGCCAGCAGCCTGGATCTTAGGGGGAGAGACAATGAGCAGTTCTTC. Its translation: CASSLDLRGRDNEQFF.

This chain uses TRBV19 with TRBJ1-5; 8 nucleotides agree with TRBD1. V shed 6 bases, J shed 3 bases, and the junction held 10 bases outside the gene matches. There are 16 residues in the CDR3. Germline V gene sequence: CDR1 LNHDA, CDR2 SQIVND (reference sequence). The CDR3: CASRSQGQGPNQPQHF. The CDR3, as DNA: TGTGCCAGTAGATCCCAAGGACAGGGACCCAATCAGCCCCAGCATTTT.

This chain links TRBV7-3 with TRBJ2-3; 15 bases are shared with TRBD2. Trimming removed 5 bases from V and 2 bases from J; junction bases left unmatched: 8. The germline V gene has CDR1 SGHTA and CDR2 FQGTGA. This CDR3 contains 18 residues. The CDR3, as DNA: TGTGCCAGCAGCATCGGACTAGCGGGAGGGCTAACCACAGATACGCAGTATTTT. Its protein is CASSIGLAGGLTTDTQYF.

This chain links TRBV29-1 with TRBJ2-5, with D possibly being TRBD1 (6 bases). The CDR3 covers 12 residues. V lost 5 bases to trimming and J lost 2 bases, with 9 bases between them. Germline loops: CDR1 SQVTM, CDR2 ANQGSEA. CDR3 amino acids: CSVRTVQETQYF. CDR3 nucleotides: TGCAGCGTTAGGACAGTACAAGAGACCCAGTACTTC.

The gene calls are TRBV7-8 and TRBJ2-7; 9 nucleotides agree with TRBD2. In germline, CDR1 is SGHVS, CDR2 FQNEAQ. This CDR3 has 13 amino acids. V shed 6 bases, J shed 7 bases, and the junction held 7 bases outside the gene matches. The CDR3 DNA follows: TGTGCCAGCAGGATAGCGGGAGCGGGGGAGCAGTACTTC. Protein sequence: CASRIAGAGEQYF.

The chain has TRBV6-2 or TRBV6-3 and TRBJ1-4, with a possible D match to TRBD1 (6 bases). Trimming cost V 6 bases and J 8 bases, with 13 bases left between them. The length of the CDR3 is 13 residues. Germline CDR1 reads MNHEY; CDR2 reads SVGEGT. In DNA, the CDR3 is TGTGCCAGCAGCTCCCCAGGGGTAGAAAAACTGTTTTTT. Protein: CASSSPGVEKLFF.

The chain carries TRBV7-9 and TRBJ1-5; D ambiguous. The CDR3 runs to 15 residues. V shed 1 base and J shed 2 bases, with 9 bases lying between them. Germline V gives CDR1 SEHNR, CDR2 FQNEAQ (reference sequence). The CDR3, as DNA: TGTGCCAGCAGCTTAGGGCCCTTCGGCAATCAGCCCCAGCATTTT. Protein sequence: CASSLGPFGNQPQHF.

The DNA for the CDR3 is TGCGCCAGCAGCCAAAACCCCGGGACAGGGGACAATGAGCAGTTCTTC. Translating gives CASSQNPGTGDNEQFF. The chain carries TRBV4-3 and TRBJ2-1; 10 bases are shared with TRBD1. The germline gives CDR1 LGHNA, CDR2 YSLEER. V trimming: 2 bases; J trimming: 5 bases; junction bases outside the gene matches: 6. CDR3 length: 16 amino acids.

J is TRBJ2-1 and V is TRBV5-1; tentatively, D is TRBD2 (6 bases). This CDR3 comprises 17 residues. Germline V gene lookup returns CDR1 SGHRS and CDR2 YFSETQ. V was cut by 3 bases and J by 4 bases, with 20 bases left in between. In DNA, the CDR3 is TGCGCCAGCAGCTGGACCTTTGTTAGCGGAGTTTACAATGAGCAGTTCTTC. Its translation: CASSWTFVSGVYNEQFF.

The chain is built from TRBV25-1 and TRBJ2-6; D perhaps matches TRBD1 (5 bases). The germline gives CDR1 MGHDK, CDR2 SYGVNS. This CDR3 spans 16 amino acids. As DNA, the CDR3 is TGTATGAGATGGGGTAATATAGGGGCTGGGGCCAACGTCCTGACTTTC. Amino acid sequence: CMRWGNIGAGANVLTF.

The genes are TRBV19 and TRBJ2-3; 8 bases are shared with TRBD1. V was clipped by 5 bases and J by 2 bases; unmatched bases: 9. Germline CDR1 reads LNHDA; CDR2 reads SQIVND (reference sequence). CDR3 size: 16 residues. The CDR3 is CASSPVGTGHTDTQYF. Written as DNA, the CDR3 is TGTGCCAGTAGTCCAGTCGGGACAGGTCACACAGATACGCAGTATTTT.

This sequence joins TRBV5-1 and TRBJ1-5; the match to TRBD1 covers 7 bases. J was trimmed by 3 bases and V by 1 base; bases with no gene match: 4. Germline CDR1 SGHRS, CDR2 YFSETQ. The CDR3 totals 15 residues. The DNA for the CDR3 is TGCGCCAGCAGCTTGACCGGGACAGACAATCAGCCCCAGCATTTT. Encoded protein: CASSLTGTDNQPQHF.

The chain uses TRBV19 and TRBJ2-7; D is unclear. Germline loops: CDR1 LNHDA, CDR2 SQIVND (reference sequence). V gave up 6 bases and J gave up 5 bases, with 14 bases separating them. The CDR3 spans 13 residues. The CDR3 sequence: CASSWAPTDEQYF. The CDR3 DNA is TGTGCCAGTAGCTGGGCTCCCACCGACGAGCAGTACTTC.

The chain links TRBV13 to TRBJ1-5; TRBD1 matches 10 bases. From germline, CDR1 is PRHDT and CDR2 FYEKMQ (reference sequence). After removal of 6 bases from V and 0 bases from J, the junction contained 14 bases not matched to a gene. There are 19 residues in the CDR3. The CDR3 DNA is TGTGCCAGCAGAGACAAAGGGGACAGGGGACTCTATAGCAATCAGCCCCAGCATTTT. Translation gives CASRDKGDRGLYSNQPQHF.

This chain joins TRBV6-5 and TRBJ1-2; 9 nucleotides match TRBD1. This CDR3 contains 14 residues. Germline values: CDR1 MNHEY, CDR2 SVGAGI. J gave up 3 bases and V 8 bases, and 7 bases lay outside the gene matches. Written as DNA, the CDR3 is TGTGCCAGCGGCCAACAGGGGGCGTACTATGGCTACACCTTC. Encoded protein: CASGQQGAYYGYTF.

V and J are TRBV4-2 and TRBJ1-3; D uncertain. Germline V gene sequence: CDR1 LGHNA, CDR2 YNFKEQ. Between the trimmed V and J ends, which lost 1 base and 8 bases, there was a span of 18 bases. The CDR3 loop spans 16 amino acids. The chain's CDR3 is CASSQGLQAGIDTIYF. Written as DNA, the CDR3 is TGTGCCAGCAGCCAAGGTCTCCAGGCAGGTATAGACACCATATATTTT.

The sample holds a few counts of this clone. The chain is built from TRBV4-3 and TRBJ2-1, with TRBD2 as a possible D gene (5 bases). The CDR3 spans 15 residues. V lost 0 bases, J lost 7 bases, and 13 bases lay in between. Germline-derived CDR1 and CDR2 are LGHNA and YSLEER. The CDR3 DNA reads TGCGCCAGCAGCCAAGATCCCCTAGCTAGGAATGAGCAGTTCTTC. Its protein is CASSQDPLARNEQFF.